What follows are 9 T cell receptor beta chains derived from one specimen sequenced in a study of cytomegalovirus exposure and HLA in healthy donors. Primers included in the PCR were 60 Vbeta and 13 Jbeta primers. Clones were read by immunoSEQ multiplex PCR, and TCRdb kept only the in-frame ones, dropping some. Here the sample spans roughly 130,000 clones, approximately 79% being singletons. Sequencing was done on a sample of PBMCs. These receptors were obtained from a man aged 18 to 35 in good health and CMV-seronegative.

The CDR3 spells CASSQDYSDTQYF. CDR3 nucleotides: TGCGCCAGCAGCCAGGACTACTCAGATACGCAGTATTTT. The chain employs TRBV4-3 and TRBJ2-3, with TRBD2 as a possible D gene (6 bases). Germline V lookup: CDR1 LGHNA, CDR2 YSLEER. CDR3 length: 13 residues. V was pared by 3 bases and J by 4 bases, with 8 bases between.

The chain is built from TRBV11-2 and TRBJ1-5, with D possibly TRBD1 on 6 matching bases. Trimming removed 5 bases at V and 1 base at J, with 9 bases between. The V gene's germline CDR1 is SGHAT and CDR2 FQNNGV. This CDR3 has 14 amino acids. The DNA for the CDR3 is TGTGCCAGCAGCGCCGACAGGAGCAATCAGCCCCAGCATTTT. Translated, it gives CASSADRSNQPQHF. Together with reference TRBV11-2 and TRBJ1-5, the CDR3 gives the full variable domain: EAGVAQSPRYKIIEKRQSVAFWCNPISGHATLYWYQQILGQGPKLLIQFQNNGVVDDSQLPKDRFSAERLKGVDSTLKIQPAKLEDSAVYLCASSADRSNQPQHFGDGTRLSIL.

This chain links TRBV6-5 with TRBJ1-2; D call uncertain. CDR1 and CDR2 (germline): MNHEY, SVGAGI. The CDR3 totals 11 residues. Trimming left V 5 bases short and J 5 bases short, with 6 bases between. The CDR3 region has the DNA TGTGCCAGCAGTACCGGGTATGGCTACACCTTC. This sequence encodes CASSTGYGYTF.

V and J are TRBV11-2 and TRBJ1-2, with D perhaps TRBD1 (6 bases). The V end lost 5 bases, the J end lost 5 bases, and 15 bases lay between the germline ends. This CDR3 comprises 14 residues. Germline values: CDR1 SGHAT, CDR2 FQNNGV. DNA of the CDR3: TGTGCCAGCAGCCCCACAGGGTTTCGGTATGGCTACACCTTC. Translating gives CASSPTGFRYGYTF.

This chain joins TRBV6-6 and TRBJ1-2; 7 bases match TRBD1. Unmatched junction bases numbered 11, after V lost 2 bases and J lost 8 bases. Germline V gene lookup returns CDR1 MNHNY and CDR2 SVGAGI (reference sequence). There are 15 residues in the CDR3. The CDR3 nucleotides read TGTGCCAGCAGTTACGGGGGACAGTCATCTAGGGGCTACACCTTC. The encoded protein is CASSYGGQSSRGYTF.

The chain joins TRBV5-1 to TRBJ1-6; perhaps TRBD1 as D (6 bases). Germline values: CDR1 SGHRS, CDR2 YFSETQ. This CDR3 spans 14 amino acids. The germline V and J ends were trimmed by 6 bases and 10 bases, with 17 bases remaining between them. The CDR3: CASTSLQGNSPLHF. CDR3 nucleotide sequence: TGCGCCAGCACCTCTCTACAGGGTAACTCACCCCTCCACTTT.

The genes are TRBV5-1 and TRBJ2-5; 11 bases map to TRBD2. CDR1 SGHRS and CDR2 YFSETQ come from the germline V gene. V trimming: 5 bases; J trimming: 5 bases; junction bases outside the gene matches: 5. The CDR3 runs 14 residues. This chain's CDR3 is CASSPRTSGETQYF. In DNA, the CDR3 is TGCGCCAGCAGTCCTAGGACTAGCGGGGAGACCCAGTACTTC.

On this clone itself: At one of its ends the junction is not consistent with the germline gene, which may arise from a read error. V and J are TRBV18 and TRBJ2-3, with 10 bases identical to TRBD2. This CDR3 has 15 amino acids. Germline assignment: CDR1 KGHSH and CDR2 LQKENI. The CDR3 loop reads CASSPQRGGQDTQYF. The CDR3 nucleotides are TGTGCCAGCTCCCCACAGCGGGGGGGCCAAGATACGCAGTATTTT.

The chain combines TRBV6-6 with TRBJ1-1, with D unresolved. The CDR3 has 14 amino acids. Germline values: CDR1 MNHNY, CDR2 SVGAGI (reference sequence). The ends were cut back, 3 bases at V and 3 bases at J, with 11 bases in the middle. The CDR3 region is CASSYRGPYTEAFF. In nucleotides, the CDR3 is TGTGCCAGCAGTTATAGAGGCCCATACACTGAAGCTTTCTTT.